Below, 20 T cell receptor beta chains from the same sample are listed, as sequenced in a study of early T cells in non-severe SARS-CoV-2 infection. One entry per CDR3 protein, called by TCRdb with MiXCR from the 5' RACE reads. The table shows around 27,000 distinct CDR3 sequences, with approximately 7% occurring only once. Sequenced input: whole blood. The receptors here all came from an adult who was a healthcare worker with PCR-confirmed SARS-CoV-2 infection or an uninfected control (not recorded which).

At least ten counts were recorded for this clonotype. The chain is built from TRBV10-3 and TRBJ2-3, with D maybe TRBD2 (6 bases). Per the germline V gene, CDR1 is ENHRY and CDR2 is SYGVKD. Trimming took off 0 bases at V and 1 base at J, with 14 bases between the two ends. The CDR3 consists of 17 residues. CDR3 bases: TGTGCCATCAGTGAGTCGTACGGGACTTCTCGCACAGATACGCAGTATTTT. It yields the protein CAISESYGTSRTDTQYF.

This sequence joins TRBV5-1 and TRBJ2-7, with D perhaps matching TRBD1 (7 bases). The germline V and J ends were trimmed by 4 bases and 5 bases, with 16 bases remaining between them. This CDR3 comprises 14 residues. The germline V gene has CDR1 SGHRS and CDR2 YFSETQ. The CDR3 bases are TGCGCCAGCAGCCCCAGTTCAGGGGGGAACGAGCAGTACTTC. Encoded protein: CASSPSSGGNEQYF.

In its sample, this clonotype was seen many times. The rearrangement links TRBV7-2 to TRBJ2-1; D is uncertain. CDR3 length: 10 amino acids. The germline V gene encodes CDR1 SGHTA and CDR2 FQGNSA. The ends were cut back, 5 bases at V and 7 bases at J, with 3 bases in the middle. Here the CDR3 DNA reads TGTGCCAGCAGCGGTAATGAGCAGTTCTTC. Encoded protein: CASSGNEQFF.

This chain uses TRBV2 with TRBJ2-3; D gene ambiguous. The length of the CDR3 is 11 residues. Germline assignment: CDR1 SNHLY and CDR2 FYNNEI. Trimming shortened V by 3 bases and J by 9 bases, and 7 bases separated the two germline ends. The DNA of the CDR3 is TGTGCCAGCAGTGACGAAGTAACGCAGTATTTT. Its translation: CASSDEVTQYF.

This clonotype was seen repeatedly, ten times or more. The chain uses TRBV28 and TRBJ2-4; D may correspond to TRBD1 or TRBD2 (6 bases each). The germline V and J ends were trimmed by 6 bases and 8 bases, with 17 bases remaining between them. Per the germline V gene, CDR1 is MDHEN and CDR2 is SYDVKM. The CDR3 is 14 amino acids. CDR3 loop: CASSPRGPFHIQYF. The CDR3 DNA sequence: TGTGCCAGCAGCCCCCGGGGGCCCTTTCACATTCAGTACTTC.

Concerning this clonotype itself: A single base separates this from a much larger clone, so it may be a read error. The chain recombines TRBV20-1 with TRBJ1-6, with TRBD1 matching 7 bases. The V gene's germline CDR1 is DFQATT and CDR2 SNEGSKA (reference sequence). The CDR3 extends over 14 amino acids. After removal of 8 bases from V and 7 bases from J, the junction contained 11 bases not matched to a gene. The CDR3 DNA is TGCAGTACCCAGTCCGGGACAGAAAATTCACCCCTCCACTTT. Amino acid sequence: CSTQSGTENSPLHF.

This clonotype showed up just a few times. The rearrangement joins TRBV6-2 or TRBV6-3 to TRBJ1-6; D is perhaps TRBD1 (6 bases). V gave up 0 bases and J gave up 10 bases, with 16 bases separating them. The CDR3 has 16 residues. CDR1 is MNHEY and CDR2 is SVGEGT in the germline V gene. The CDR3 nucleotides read TGTGCCAGCAGTTACTCCCCGGGGGCCTCGGGCTCACCCCTCCACTTT. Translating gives CASSYSPGASGSPLHF.

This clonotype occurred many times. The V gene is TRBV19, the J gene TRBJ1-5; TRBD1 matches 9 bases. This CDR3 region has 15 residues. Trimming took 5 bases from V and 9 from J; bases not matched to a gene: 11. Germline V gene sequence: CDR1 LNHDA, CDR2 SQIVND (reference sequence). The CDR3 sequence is CASSEQGAGRRPQHF. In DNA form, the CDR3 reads TGTGCCAGTAGTGAACAGGGGGCGGGAAGGCGGCCCCAGCATTTT.

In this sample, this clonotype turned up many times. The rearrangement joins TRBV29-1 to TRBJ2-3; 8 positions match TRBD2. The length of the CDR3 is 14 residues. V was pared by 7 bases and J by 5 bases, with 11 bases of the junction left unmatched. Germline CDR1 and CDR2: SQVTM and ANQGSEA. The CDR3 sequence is CSAAGGLAGDTQYF. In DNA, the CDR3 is TGCAGCGCGGCCGGTGGGCTAGCGGGAGATACGCAGTATTTT.

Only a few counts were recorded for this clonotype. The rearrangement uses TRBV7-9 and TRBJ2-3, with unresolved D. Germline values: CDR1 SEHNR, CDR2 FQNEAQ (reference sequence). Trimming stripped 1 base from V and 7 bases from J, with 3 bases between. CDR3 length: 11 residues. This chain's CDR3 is CASSLEYTQYF. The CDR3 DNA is TGTGCCAGCAGCTTAGAGTATACGCAGTATTTT. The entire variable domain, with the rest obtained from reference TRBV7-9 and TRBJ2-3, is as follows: DTGVSQNPRHKITKRGQNVTFRCDPISEHNRLYWYRQTLGQGPEFLTYFQNEAQLEKSRLLSDRFSAERPKGSFSTLEIQRTEQGDSAMYLCASSLEYTQYFGPGTRLTVL.

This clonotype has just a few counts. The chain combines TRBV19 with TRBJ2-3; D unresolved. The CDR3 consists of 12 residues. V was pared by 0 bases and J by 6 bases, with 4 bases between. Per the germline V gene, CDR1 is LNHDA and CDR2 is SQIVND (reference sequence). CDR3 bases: TGTGCCAGTAGTATAGAGGCCGATACGCAGTATTTT. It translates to CASSIEADTQYF.

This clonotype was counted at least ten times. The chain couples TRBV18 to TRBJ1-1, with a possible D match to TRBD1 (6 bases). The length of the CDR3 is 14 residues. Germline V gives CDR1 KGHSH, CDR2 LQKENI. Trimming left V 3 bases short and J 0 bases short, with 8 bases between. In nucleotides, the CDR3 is TGTGCCAGCTCACCGGGGGCTTTGAACACTGAAGCTTTCTTT. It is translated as CASSPGALNTEAFF.

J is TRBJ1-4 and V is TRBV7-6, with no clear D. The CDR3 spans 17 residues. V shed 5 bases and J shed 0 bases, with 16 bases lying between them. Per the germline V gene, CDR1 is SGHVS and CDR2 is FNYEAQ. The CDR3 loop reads CASSPASGIATNEKLFF. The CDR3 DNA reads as TGTGCCAGCAGCCCGGCGTCGGGGATTGCAACTAATGAAAAACTGTTTTTT.

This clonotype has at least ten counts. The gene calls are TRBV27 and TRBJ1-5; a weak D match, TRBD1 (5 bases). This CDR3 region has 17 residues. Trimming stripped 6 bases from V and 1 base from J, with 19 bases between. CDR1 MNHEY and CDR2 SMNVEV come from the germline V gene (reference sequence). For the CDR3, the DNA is TGTGCCAGCAGCGGGAAGGGGAGGGGCTACAGCAATCAGCCCCAGCATTTT. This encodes CASSGKGRGYSNQPQHF.

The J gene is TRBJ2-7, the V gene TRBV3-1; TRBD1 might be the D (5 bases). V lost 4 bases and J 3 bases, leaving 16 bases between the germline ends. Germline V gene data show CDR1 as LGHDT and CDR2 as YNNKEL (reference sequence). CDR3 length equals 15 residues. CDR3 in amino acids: CASSLRSDSRYEQYF. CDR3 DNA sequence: TGTGCCAGCAGCCTACGCTCCGACAGCCGCTACGAGCAGTACTTC.

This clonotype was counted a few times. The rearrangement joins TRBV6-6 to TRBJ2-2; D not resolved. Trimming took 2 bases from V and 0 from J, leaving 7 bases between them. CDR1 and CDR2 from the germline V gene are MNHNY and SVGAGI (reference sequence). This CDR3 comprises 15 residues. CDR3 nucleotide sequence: TGTGCCAGCAGTTACGCTCTAGCGAACACCGGGGAGCTGTTTTTT. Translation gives CASSYALANTGELFF.

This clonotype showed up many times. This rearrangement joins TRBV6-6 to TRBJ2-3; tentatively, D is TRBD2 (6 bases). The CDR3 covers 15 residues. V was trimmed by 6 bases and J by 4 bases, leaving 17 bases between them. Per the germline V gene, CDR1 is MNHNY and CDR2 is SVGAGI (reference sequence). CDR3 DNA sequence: TGTGCCAGCAGCCCCGGGACCCCGGGGGCAGATACGCAGTATTTT. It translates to CASSPGTPGADTQYF.

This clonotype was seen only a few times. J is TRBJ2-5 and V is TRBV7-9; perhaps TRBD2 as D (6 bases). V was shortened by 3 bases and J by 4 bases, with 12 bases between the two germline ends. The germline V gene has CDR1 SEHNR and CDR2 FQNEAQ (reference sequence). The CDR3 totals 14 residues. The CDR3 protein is CASSFAGGRETQYF. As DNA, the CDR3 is TGTGCCAGCAGCTTTGCCGGGGGACGAGAGACCCAGTACTTC.

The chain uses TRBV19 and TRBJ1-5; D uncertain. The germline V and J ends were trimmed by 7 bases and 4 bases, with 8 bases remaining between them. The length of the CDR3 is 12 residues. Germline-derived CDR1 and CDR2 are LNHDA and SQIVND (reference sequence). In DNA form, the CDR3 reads TGTGCCAGTAATGAGGGTAATCAGCCCCAGCATTTT. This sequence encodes CASNEGNQPQHF.

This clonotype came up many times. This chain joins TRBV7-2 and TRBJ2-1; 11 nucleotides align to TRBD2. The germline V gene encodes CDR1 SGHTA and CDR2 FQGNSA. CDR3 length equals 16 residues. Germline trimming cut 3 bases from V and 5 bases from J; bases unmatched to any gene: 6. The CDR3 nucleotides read TGTGCCAGCAGCTTTTGGGGGACTAGCGGCCACAATGAGCAGTTCTTC. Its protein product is CASSFWGTSGHNEQFF.